This TCR beta chain was identified in a study of T cell clusters in autoimmune cytopenias. Germline CDR1 is SGHTA and CDR2 is FQGNSA. This CDR3 is built from 17 residues. TRB amplification used 200 to 250 ng of peripheral blood genomic DNA. General study findings and limits: TRB repertoire shifts in secondary cytopenia and chronic lymphocytic leukemia mostly reflected lymphoma, not autoimmunity. Exclusive TRB clusters were 2.5 to 3-fold more numerous in healthy donors than in active autoimmune hepatitis.

About this clonotype: Antigen unknown.

Multiplex touch-down PCR amplified TRB using TRB-A and TRB-B pools in one tube. TCRdb re-analyzed the multiplex PCR reads; it lists each CDR3 protein once, without DNA. The table gives a few thousand distinct CDR3 sequences; the top ten clones make up 52% of it. The sequence was collected from a human donor with an autoimmune cytopenia or autoimmune hepatitis (not recorded which). The chain has TRBV7-2 and TRBJ2-7; as DNA is missing, the TRBD1 call by TCRdb cannot be tested. The sequencing sample was made of peripheral blood. The CDR3 is CASSLKRGAADSYEQYF.